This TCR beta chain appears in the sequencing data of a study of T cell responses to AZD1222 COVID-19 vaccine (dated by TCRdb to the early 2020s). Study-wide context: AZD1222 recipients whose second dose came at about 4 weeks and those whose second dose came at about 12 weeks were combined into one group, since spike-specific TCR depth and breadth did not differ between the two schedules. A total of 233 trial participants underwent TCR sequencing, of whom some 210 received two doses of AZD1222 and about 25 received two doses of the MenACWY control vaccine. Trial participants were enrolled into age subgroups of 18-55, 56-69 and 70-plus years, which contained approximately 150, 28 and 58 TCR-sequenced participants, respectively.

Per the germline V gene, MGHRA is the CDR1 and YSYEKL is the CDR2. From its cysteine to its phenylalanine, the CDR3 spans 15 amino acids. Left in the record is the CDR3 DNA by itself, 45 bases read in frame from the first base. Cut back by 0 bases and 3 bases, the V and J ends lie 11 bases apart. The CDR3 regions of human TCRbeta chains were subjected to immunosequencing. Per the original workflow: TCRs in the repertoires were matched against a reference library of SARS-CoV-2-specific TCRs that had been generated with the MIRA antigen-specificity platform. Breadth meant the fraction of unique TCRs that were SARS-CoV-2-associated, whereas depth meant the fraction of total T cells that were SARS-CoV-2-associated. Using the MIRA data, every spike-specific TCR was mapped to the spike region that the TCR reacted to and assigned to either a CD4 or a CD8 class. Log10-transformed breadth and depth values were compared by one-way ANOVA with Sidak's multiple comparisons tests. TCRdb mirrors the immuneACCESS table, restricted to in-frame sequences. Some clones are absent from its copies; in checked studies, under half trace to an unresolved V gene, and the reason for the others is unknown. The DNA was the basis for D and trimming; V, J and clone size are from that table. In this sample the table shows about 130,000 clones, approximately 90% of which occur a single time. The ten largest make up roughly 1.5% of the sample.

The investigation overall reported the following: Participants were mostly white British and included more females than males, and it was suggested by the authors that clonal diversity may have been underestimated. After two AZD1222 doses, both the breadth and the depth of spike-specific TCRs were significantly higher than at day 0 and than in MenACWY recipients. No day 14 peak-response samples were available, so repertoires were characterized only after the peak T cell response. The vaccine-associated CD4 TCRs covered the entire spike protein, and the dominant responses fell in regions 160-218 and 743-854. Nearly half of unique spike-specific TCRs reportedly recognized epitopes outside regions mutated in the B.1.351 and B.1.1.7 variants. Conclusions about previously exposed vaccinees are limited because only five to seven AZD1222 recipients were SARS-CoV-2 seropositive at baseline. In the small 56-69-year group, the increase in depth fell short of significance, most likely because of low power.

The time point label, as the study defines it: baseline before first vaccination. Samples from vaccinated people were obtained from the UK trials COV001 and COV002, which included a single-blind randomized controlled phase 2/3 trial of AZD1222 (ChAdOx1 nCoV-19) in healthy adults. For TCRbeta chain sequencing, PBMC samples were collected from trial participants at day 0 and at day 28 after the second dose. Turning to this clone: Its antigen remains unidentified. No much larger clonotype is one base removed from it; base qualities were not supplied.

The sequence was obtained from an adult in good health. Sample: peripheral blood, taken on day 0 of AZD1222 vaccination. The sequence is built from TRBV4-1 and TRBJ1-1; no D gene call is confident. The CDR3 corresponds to CASSQDQGSYTEAFF. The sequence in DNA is TGCGCCAGCAGCCAAGATCAAGGCAGCTACACTGAAGCTTTCTTT.